The text below deals with one T cell receptor (beta chain). Its antigen is not identified. This CDR3 comprises 14 residues. Germline V gene lookup returns CDR1 WNHNN and CDR2 SYGVQD (reference sequence). The data are from a study of cytomegalovirus exposure and HLA in healthy donors. The study ran its PCR with 60 Vbeta and 13 Jbeta primers. The table came from immunoSEQ multiplex PCR; TCRdb's copy has only in-frame clones and leaves some out. The sample has hundreds of thousands of clones, approximately 78% seen once. Donors consisted of healthy bone marrow donors. Study results and limitations: Later on, a genetic analysis was performed. It linked a missense variant in DCLRE1C with V- and J-gene trimming of TCR beta. Of the V segments, some could not be distinguished, including TRBV6-2 and TRBV6-3, and were excluded.

The chain is built from TRBV10-1 and TRBJ2-7; weak D call: TRBD1 (6 bases). The sample was PBMCs. The sequence derives from a man aged 25-40 years in good health and CMV-seronegative. CDR3 region: CADCLGTSSYEQYF. CDR3 nucleotides: TGCGCAGATTGTCTGGGGACATCTTCCTACGAGCAGTACTTC.